The rows below give T cell receptor beta chains drawn from one sample of a study of T-cell reconstitution after alpha-beta-depleted transplantation in children. TCRdb re-called the PCR reads through MiXCR, storing one row per CDR3 protein. Of 65,000 to 90,000 distinct CDR3 sequences listed, approximately 11% are singletons. Sample: PBMCs, taken before TCRalphabeta/CD19-depleted stem cell transplant. The receptors originated from a boy between 5 and 17 years old with acute myeloid leukemia, due to receive a stem cell transplant. The CDR3 runs from the conserved cysteine through the conserved F or W. The D gene is left open where the match is weak. Size is omitted from some rows. Given values are once, few, many or a class for expanded clones.

V gene,D gene,J gene,clone size,CDR3 protein,CDR3 DNA
TRBV27,TRBD1,TRBJ1-2,-,CASSSRTGGYGYTF,TGTGCCAGCAGTTCTAGGACAGGGGGTTATGGCTACACCTTC
TRBV12-3/TRBV12-4,-,TRBJ2-2,many,CASSLAEGSVELFF,TGTGCCAGCAGTTTAGCGGAGGGTAGTGTGGAGCTGTTTTTT
TRBV20-1,TRBD1,TRBJ1-1,many,CSARRTGYTEAFF,TGCAGTGCTAGACGGACAGGCTACACTGAAGCTTTCTTT
TRBV4-1,TRBD2,TRBJ2-1,many,CASGLAGGSNEQFF,TGCGCCAGCGGTTTAGCGGGGGGATCCAATGAGCAGTTCTTC
TRBV29-1,-,TRBJ2-6,many,CSVARAGANVLTF,TGCAGCGTTGCCCGGGCTGGGGCCAACGTCCTGACTTTC
TRBV3-1,TRBD2,TRBJ2-1,many,CASSGGLAGFYNEQFF,TGTGCCAGCAGCGGGGGACTAGCGGGCTTTTACAATGAGCAGTTCTTC
TRBV7-2,TRBD2,TRBJ2-3,many,CASSRGEIAGGKDTQYF,TGTGCCAGCAGCCGAGGGGAAATAGCGGGAGGGAAAGATACGCAGTATTTT
TRBV7-3,-,TRBJ2-2,many,CASSFQGFGELFF,TGTGCCAGCAGCTTTCAGGGGTTCGGGGAGCTGTTTTTT
TRBV30,-,TRBJ1-5,-,CAWSVHRAEFQHF,TGTGCCTGGAGTGTACATCGGGCAGAGTTCCAGCATTTT
TRBV30,-,TRBJ2-3,few,CAWSVGGRGDTQYF,TGTGCCTGGAGTGTTGGGGGTAGAGGAGATACGCAGTATTTT
TRBV5-5,-,TRBJ2-4,many,CASRGGGAKNIQYF,TGTGCCAGCCGCGGAGGAGGAGCCAAAAACATTCAGTACTTC
TRBV6-2/TRBV6-3,TRBD1,TRBJ1-1,-,CASRKVQGGPEAFF,TGTGCCAGCAGAAAAGTACAGGGGGGGCCTGAAGCTTTCTTT
TRBV28,TRBD2,TRBJ2-7,many,CASSLVAGTYEQYF,TGTGCCAGCAGTTTGGTAGCGGGAACCTACGAGCAGTACTTC
TRBV5-1,TRBD2,TRBJ2-1,many,CASSPTSGRNEQFF,TGCGCCAGCAGCCCCACTAGCGGGAGGAATGAGCAGTTCTTC
TRBV7-9,-,TRBJ1-6,many,CASSLSSQLEGTLHF,TGTGCCAGCAGCCTAAGTTCTCAGCTCGAGGGGACCCTCCACTTT
TRBV10-3,TRBD2,TRBJ2-3,many,CAISPSGDTQYF,TGTGCCATCAGCCCTAGCGGAGATACGCAGTATTTT
TRBV5-1,-,TRBJ2-7,many,CASSSGVAEPARTEQYF,TGCGCCAGCAGCTCTGGTGTTGCGGAACCCGCGCGGACCGAGCAGTACTTC
TRBV27,-,TRBJ1-6,many,CASTAGAGGNSPLHF,TGTGCCAGCACCGCCGGGGCGGGGGGCAATTCACCCCTCCACTTT
TRBV20-1,TRBD1,TRBJ2-7,-,CSALTGQGNYEQYF,TGCAGTGCTTTAACGGGACAGGGTAACTACGAGCAGTACTTC
TRBV5-1,-,TRBJ2-5,many,CASSLDGVGGETQYF,TGCGCCAGCAGCTTGGATGGGGTAGGGGGAGAGACCCAGTACTTC
TRBV30,-,TRBJ1-1,few,CAWSEGGPEAFF,TGTGCCTGGAGTGAGGGGGGGCCTGAAGCTTTCTTT
TRBV6-2/TRBV6-3,-,TRBJ2-3,many,CASSRTVTDTQYF,TGTGCCAGCAGTCGGACAGTCACAGATACGCAGTATTTT
TRBV20-1,-,TRBJ2-1,many,CSARSIRSRSYNEQFF,TGCAGTGCTAGATCTATCCGGAGTCGGTCCTACAATGAGCAGTTCTTC
TRBV10-3,-,TRBJ2-7,many,CAISESGLAYEQYF,TGTGCCATCAGTGAGTCGGGCCTAGCCTACGAGCAGTACTTC
TRBV20-1,-,TRBJ1-5,-,CSARLPRGAGGLYSNQPQHF,TGCAGTGCTAGACTCCCTCGGGGTGCGGGGGGACTCTATAGCAATCAGCCCCAGCATTTT
TRBV4-1,TRBD2,TRBJ2-5,many,CASSQDAKRGSGKGETQYF,TGCGCCAGCAGCCAAGATGCGAAGCGGGGTAGTGGTAAGGGAGAGACCCAGTACTTC
TRBV11-3,TRBD1,TRBJ1-1,many,CASSPGTGIRDTEAFF,TGTGCCAGCAGCCCTGGGACAGGGATTAGGGACACTGAAGCTTTCTTT
TRBV11-1,TRBD2,TRBJ2-5,many,CASSLRGGIIQETQYF,TGTGCCAGCAGCCTCCGCGGGGGAATAATCCAAGAGACCCAGTACTTC
TRBV20-1,TRBD2,TRBJ2-2,many,CSASYSGRDTGELFF,TGCAGTGCTAGTTACAGCGGGAGGGACACCGGGGAGCTGTTTTTT
TRBV20-1,-,TRBJ2-4,-,CSARDPRVAKDIQYF,TGCAGTGCTAGAGATCCCCGGGTTGCCAAAGACATTCAGTACTTC
TRBV5-1,TRBD2,TRBJ2-1,many,CASSSTSAGGKDEQFF,TGCGCCAGCAGCTCGACTAGCGCCGGGGGTAAAGATGAGCAGTTCTTC
TRBV7-2,-,TRBJ1-3,many,CASSLTLGVEGNTIYF,TGTGCCAGCAGCTTAACTCTCGGGGTGGAGGGAAACACCATATATTTT
TRBV30,-,TRBJ2-5,few,CACHREQETQYF,TGTGCCTGCCACAGGGAGCAAGAGACCCAGTACTTC
TRBV6-1,TRBD2,TRBJ2-1,few,CASGLGLVRNEQFF,TGTGCCAGCGGCCTAGGACTAGTGAGGAATGAGCAGTTCTTC
TRBV12-3/TRBV12-4,-,TRBJ1-5,many,CASSLELGLRDQPQHF,TGTGCCAGCAGTTTAGAATTAGGGCTGCGTGATCAGCCCCAGCATTTT
TRBV11-2,TRBD2,TRBJ2-2,-,CASSLFPPFGLAMLGGELFF,TGTGCCAGCAGCTTATTTCCCCCCTTCGGACTAGCGATGTTGGGCGGGGAGCTGTTTTTT